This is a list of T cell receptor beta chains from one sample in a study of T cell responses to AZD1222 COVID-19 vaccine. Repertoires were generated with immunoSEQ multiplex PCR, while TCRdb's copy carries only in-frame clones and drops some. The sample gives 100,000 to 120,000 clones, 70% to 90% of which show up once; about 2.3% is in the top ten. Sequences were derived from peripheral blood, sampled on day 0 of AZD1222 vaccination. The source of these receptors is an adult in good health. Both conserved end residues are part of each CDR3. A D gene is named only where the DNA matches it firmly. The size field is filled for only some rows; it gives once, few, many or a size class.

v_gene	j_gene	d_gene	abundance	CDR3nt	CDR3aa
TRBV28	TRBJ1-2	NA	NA	TGTGCCAGCAGTTTAAAGGGGTACTATGGCTACACCTTC	CASSLKGYYGYTF
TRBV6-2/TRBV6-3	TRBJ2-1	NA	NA	TGTGCCAGCAGCCCCTCGACAGGCTACAATGAGCAGTTCTTC	CASSPSTGYNEQFF
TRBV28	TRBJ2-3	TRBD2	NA	TGTGCCAGCAGCTCCGGGACTAGCGGGGGGTCTAGCACAGATACGCAGTATTTT	CASSSGTSGGSSTDTQYF
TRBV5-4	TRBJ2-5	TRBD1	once	TGTGCCAGCAGCGCCCGGACAGGGGCGGGAGAGACCCAGTACTTC	CASSARTGAGETQYF
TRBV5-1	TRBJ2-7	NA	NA	TGCGCCAGCAGCCCCAACTCCCGGGCCTACGAGCAGTACTTC	CASSPNSRAYEQYF
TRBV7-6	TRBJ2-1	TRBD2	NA	TGTGCCAGCAGCTCCCTCCTAGCGGGTTCCTACAATGAGCAGTTCTTC	CASSSLLAGSYNEQFF
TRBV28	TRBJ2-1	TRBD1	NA	TGTGCCAGCACCCCAAGAGGGACAGGAGGTAATGAGCAGTTCTTC	CASTPRGTGGNEQFF
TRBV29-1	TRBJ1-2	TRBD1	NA	TGCAGCGCCGGGGGGACAGGCGGGGATGGCTACACCTTC	CSAGGTGGDGYTF
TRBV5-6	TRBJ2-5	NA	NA	TGTGCCAGCAGCCCTGTAGGGATAGTTCAAGAGACCCAGTACTTC	CASSPVGIVQETQYF
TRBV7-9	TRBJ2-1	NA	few	TGTGCCAGCAGCGGCGGGACTTACAATGAGCAGTTCTTC	CASSGGTYNEQFF
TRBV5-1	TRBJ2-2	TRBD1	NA	TGCGCCAGCAGCGCCGGGACAGTGAACACCGGGGAGCTGTTTTTT	CASSAGTVNTGELFF
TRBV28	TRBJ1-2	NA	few	TGTGCCACCCAACGACAGGACTATGGCTACACCTTC	CATQRQDYGYTF
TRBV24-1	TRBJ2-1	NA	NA	TGTGCCACCAGTATGGGAGCGATCAATGAGCAGTTCTTC	CATSMGAINEQFF
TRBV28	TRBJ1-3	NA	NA	TGTGCCAGCAGTTTTGGGGGGACCTCTGGAAACACCATATATTTT	CASSFGGTSGNTIYF
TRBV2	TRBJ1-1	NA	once	TGTGCCAGCAGTGAAGCGGTGGACAGTGAAGCTTTCTTT	CASSEAVDSEAFF
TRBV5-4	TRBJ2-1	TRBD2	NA	TGTGCCAGCAGCCCCCGCCCGCTAGCGGGGGCCTCGGGGAATGAGCAGTTCTTC	CASSPRPLAGASGNEQFF
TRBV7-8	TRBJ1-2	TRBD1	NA	TGTGCCAGCAGCTCACAAGGGACAGATTCTAACTATGGCTACACCTTC	CASSSQGTDSNYGYTF
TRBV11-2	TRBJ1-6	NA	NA	TGTGCCAGCAGCCAGATTACCTCAGGATCACCCCTCCACTTT	CASSQITSGSPLHF
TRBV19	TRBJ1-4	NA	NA	TGTGCCAGTAGTTTCGCAGGGGAGGATGAAAAACTGTTTTTT	CASSFAGEDEKLFF
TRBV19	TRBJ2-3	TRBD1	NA	TGTGCCAGCCGGGACAGGGGGACAGATACGCAGTATTTT	CASRDRGTDTQYF
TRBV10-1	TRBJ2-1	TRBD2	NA	TGCGCCAGCAACGACGGGCGGGAGTCGGGTGAGCAGTTCTTC	CASNDGRESGEQFF
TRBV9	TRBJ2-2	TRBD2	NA	TGTGCCAGCAGCCCCCGGACTAGTATGGACACCGGGGAGCTGTTTTTT	CASSPRTSMDTGELFF
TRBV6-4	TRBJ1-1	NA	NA	TGTGCCAGCAGTAGGTTCATGAACACTGAAGCTTTCTTT	CASSRFMNTEAFF
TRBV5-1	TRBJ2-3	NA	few	TGCGCCAGCAGCTTGGCTGGGGGATTCGGCGCGGATACGCAGTATTTT	CASSLAGGFGADTQYF
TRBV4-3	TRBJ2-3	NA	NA	TGCGCCAGCAGCCAAGTCCTCGGATCAAACACAGATACGCAGTATTTT	CASSQVLGSNTDTQYF
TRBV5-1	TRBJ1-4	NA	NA	TGCGCCAGCAGCTTGATGGGGTCGACTAATGAAAAACTGTTTTTT	CASSLMGSTNEKLFF
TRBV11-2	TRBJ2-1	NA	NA	TGTGCCAGCAGCTTAGTTCTCCAGAGCTCCTACAATGAGCAGTTCTTC	CASSLVLQSSYNEQFF
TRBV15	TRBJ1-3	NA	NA	TGTGCCACCAGCAGAGATTTCGGGGAAGCTGGAAACACCATATATTTT	CATSRDFGEAGNTIYF
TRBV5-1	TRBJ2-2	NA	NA	TGCGCCAGCACGGGCTTCGAGGGCACCGGGGAGCTGTTTTTT	CASTGFEGTGELFF
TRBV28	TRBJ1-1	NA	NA	TGTGCCAGCAGTACAGGGTTTGAAGCTTTCTTT	CASSTGFEAFF
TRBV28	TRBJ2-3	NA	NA	TGTGCCAGCAGTTTAACCCTAAGCGGGAGCACAGATACGCAGTATTTT	CASSLTLSGSTDTQYF
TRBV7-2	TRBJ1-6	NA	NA	TGTGCCAGCAGCTTATCCCGAGCTTTGGGCAGTTCACCCCTCCACTTT	CASSLSRALGSSPLHF
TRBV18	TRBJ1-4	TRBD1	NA	TGTGCCAGCTCTCCCGGGACAGGGGGAAGAACTAATGAAAAACTGTTTTTT	CASSPGTGGRTNEKLFF
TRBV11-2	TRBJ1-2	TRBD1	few	TGTGCCAGCAGCGCAGGGGGGGGTGTTGGCTACACCTTC	CASSAGGGVGYTF
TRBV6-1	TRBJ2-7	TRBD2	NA	TGTGCCAGCAGTGACCCCGGGACTAGCGGGGCTGGGGACGAGCAGTACTTC	CASSDPGTSGAGDEQYF
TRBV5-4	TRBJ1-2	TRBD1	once	TGTGCCAGCAGCGTGGGACAGGGGGCCGGGGGCTACACCTTC	CASSVGQGAGGYTF
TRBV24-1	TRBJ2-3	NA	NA	TGTGCCACCAGTGATCGGAGGGGCACAGATACGCAGTATTTT	CATSDRRGTDTQYF
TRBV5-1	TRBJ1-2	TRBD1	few	TGCGCCAGCAGCTCCTCATATCGGACAGGGGCTGATGGCTACACCTTC	CASSSSYRTGADGYTF
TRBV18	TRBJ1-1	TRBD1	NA	TGTGCCAGCTCACGGGACAGGAACACTGAAGCTTTCTTT	CASSRDRNTEAFF
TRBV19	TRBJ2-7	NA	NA	TGTGCCAGTAGTATTTCTCTCGGGCAGGGGATCGAGCAGTACTTC	CASSISLGQGIEQYF
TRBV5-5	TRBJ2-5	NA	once	TGTGCCAGCAGCTTGGTTCCGGGTAGAGAGACCCAGTACTTC	CASSLVPGRETQYF
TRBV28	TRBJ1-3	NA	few	TGTGCCAGCAGTCTCTACAGGGAGGCCTCTGGAAACACCATATATTTT	CASSLYREASGNTIYF
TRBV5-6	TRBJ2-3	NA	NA	TGTGCCAGCAGCTTGGCCTCATATACGCAGTATTTT	CASSLASYTQYF
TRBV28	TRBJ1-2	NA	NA	TGTGCCAGCAGTCCGGGGGTGACACTCTTAGGCTACACCTTC	CASSPGVTLLGYTF
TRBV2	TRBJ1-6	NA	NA	TGTGCCAGCAGCCCATGGGAGGGTCTTTATAATTCACCCCTCCACTTT	CASSPWEGLYNSPLHF
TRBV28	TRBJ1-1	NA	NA	TGTGCCAGCAGGATCTCCGGGTTTTCTCCCAGCACTGAAGCTTTCTTT	CASRISGFSPSTEAFF
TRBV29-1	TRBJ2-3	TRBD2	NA	TGCAGCGTTGAAGATCTAACTAGCGGCAAGGGAGATACGCAGTATTTT	CSVEDLTSGKGDTQYF